These T cell receptor beta chains were read from a single sample in a study of human T cells and chemical hapten exposure. TCRdb itself ran the RACE reads through MiXCR, one entry per CDR3 protein. The table shows 240,000 or so distinct CDR3 sequences, with about 9.4% occurring only once. The sample here was whole blood, taken in connection with sensitization to the hapten diphenylcyclopropenone (DPC). The receptor set was obtained from a woman between 40 and 55 years old with alopecia areata. Some clones in this sample may be carry-over from other donors' samples. CDR3s include the opening cysteine and the closing phenylalanine or tryptophan. The order of the fields is J gene, V gene, clone size, D gene, CDR3 protein, CDR3 DNA. D genes are given only for firm matches. Size is stated for part of the rows, as once, few or many counts, or as a class when the clone is expanded.

TRBJ1-2 | TRBV4-1 | few | NA | CASSQDTKDYGYTF | TGCGCCAGCAGCCAAGATACAAAAGACTATGGCTACACCTTC
TRBJ1-2 | TRBV6-5 | NA | TRBD1 | CASRRTGKGYTF | TGTGCCAGCAGAAGGACAGGGAAAGGCTACACCTTC
TRBJ2-2 | TRBV28 | few | NA | CASSLGQTGELFF | TGTGCCAGCAGTCTAGGACAGACCGGGGAGCTGTTTTTT
TRBJ1-2 | TRBV20-1 | NA | NA | CSASSSFNYGYTF | TGCAGTGCTAGTTCTTCTTTTAACTATGGCTACACCTTC
TRBJ1-2 | TRBV27 | NA | NA | CASSLPSRNTF | TGTGCCAGCAGTTTACCCTCGAGAAACACCTTC
TRBJ2-3 | TRBV28 | NA | NA | CASSPQGLPGKDTQYF | TGTGCCAGCAGTCCCCAAGGACTTCCCGGCAAAGATACGCAGTATTTT
TRBJ2-7 | TRBV6-2/TRBV6-3 | NA | NA | CASSYFNEQYF | TGTGCCAGCAGTTACTTCAACGAGCAGTACTTC
TRBJ1-6 | TRBV7-2 | few | NA | CASSFTGNNSPLHF | TGTGCCAGCAGCTTTACAGGGAATAATTCACCCCTCCACTTT
TRBJ2-4 | TRBV11-1 | NA | NA | CASSLPTGAKNIQYF | TGTGCCAGCAGCTTACCGACGGGAGCCAAAAACATTCAGTACTTC
TRBJ1-4 | TRBV12-3/TRBV12-4 | few | NA | CASSSDSRNEKLFF | TGTGCCAGCAGTTCCGACAGTCGGAATGAAAAACTGTTTTTT
TRBJ2-5 | TRBV4-2 | few | NA | CASSQWGETQYF | TGTGCCAGCAGCCAATGGGGAGAGACCCAGTACTTC
TRBJ2-2 | TRBV6-2/TRBV6-3 | NA | NA | CASQPGPYTGELFF | TGTGCCAGCCAACCGGGACCCTACACCGGGGAGCTGTTTTTT
TRBJ1-1 | TRBV28 | NA | NA | CASTLSAGILIRNTEAFF | TGTGCCAGCACCTTATCGGCAGGGATTCTCATAAGGAACACTGAAGCTTTCTTT
TRBJ2-5 | TRBV4-1 | NA | NA | CASSQAGTETQYF | TGCGCCAGCAGCCAAGCGGGAACAGAGACCCAGTACTTC
TRBJ1-1 | TRBV7-6 | many | NA | CASSSDTNTEAFF | TGTGCCAGCAGCTCGGACACCAACACTGAAGCTTTCTTT
TRBJ2-7 | TRBV6-2/TRBV6-3 | many | TRBD1 | CASSYLPPGQGGEQYF | TGTGCCAGCAGTTATCTGCCCCCGGGACAGGGGGGCGAGCAGTACTTC
TRBJ2-7 | TRBV2 | few | TRBD2 | CASSVAGRIDEQYF | TGTGCCAGCAGTGTAGCGGGGAGAATCGACGAGCAGTACTTC
TRBJ1-4 | TRBV4-2 | many | NA | CASSQGIDRFTTNEKLFF | TGTGCCAGCAGCCAAGGAATCGACCGATTTACAACTAATGAAAAACTGTTTTTT
TRBJ2-3 | TRBV5-5 | few | TRBD2 | CASSVLAGVLADTQYF | TGTGCCAGCAGCGTCCTAGCGGGAGTTTTAGCAGATACGCAGTATTTT
TRBJ1-2 | TRBV4-3 | many | TRBD1 | CASSKGQGVDYYGYTF | TGCGCCAGCAGCAAAGGACAGGGGGTAGACTACTATGGCTACACCTTC
TRBJ2-3 | TRBV7-9 | many | NA | CASSFPNDADTQYF | TGTGCCAGCAGCTTTCCTAATGACGCCGATACGCAGTATTTT
TRBJ2-3 | TRBV7-2 | NA | NA | CASSLAGVGVPDTQYF | TGTGCCAGCAGCTTAGCGGGAGTGGGGGTACCAGATACGCAGTATTTT
TRBJ2-2 | TRBV7-8 | NA | TRBD2 | CASSWRGLAGGPGTGELFF | TGTGCCAGCAGCTGGAGGGGACTAGCGGGAGGGCCGGGCACCGGGGAGCTGTTTTTT
TRBJ2-1 | TRBV20-1 | few | NA | CSASGISYNEQFF | TGCAGTGCTAGCGGGATCTCCTACAATGAGCAGTTCTTC
TRBJ2-5 | TRBV5-4 | few | NA | CASSLVGGAKTQYF | TGTGCCAGCAGCTTGGTGGGGGGCGCGAAGACCCAGTACTTC
TRBJ1-6 | TRBV6-5 | NA | NA | CASSSGRPNSPLHF | TGTGCCAGCAGTTCGGGACGGCCGAATTCACCCCTCCACTTT
TRBJ2-3 | TRBV18 | few | NA | CASSPGATDTQYF | TGTGCCAGCTCACCCGGGGCCACAGATACGCAGTATTTT
TRBJ2-7 | TRBV7-9 | few | TRBD1 | CASSLAGTANEQYF | TGTGCCAGCAGCTTAGCGGGGACAGCGAACGAGCAGTACTTC
TRBJ2-1 | TRBV24-1 | NA | NA | CATSDSPRGPGDEQFF | TGTGCCACCAGTGATTCCCCGCGTGGGCCGGGGGATGAGCAGTTCTTC
TRBJ2-7 | TRBV6-5 | many | NA | CASSSVRGYEQYF | TGTGCCAGCAGTTCTGTCCGAGGGTACGAGCAGTACTTC
TRBJ2-1 | TRBV6-2/TRBV6-3 | NA | TRBD2 | CASSYPPWTSGAYNEQFF | TGTGCCAGCAGTTACCCGCCCTGGACTAGCGGGGCTTACAATGAGCAGTTCTTC
TRBJ1-1 | TRBV4-2 | many | NA | CASRRIQGRSEAFF | TGTGCCAGCAGGAGAATACAGGGCCGGAGTGAAGCTTTCTTT
TRBJ1-6 | TRBV2 | NA | NA | CASRPGENSPLHF | TGTGCCAGCAGGCCAGGGGAAAATTCACCCCTCCACTTT
TRBJ1-1 | TRBV24-1 | few | TRBD1 | CATSDSQGAGITEAFF | TGTGCCACCAGTGATTCACAGGGGGCCGGGATCACTGAAGCTTTCTTT
TRBJ1-1 | TRBV3-1 | few | NA | CASSLRVAMNTEAFF | TGTGCCAGCAGCCTCAGGGTGGCGATGAACACTGAAGCTTTCTTT
TRBJ2-5 | TRBV29-1 | NA | NA | CSVGGLPGTTQETQYF | TGCAGCGTTGGGGGACTTCCAGGAACTACCCAAGAGACCCAGTACTTC
TRBJ2-1 | TRBV6-6 | NA | TRBD1 | CASSYLRDRANEQFF | TGTGCCAGCAGTTACCTTCGGGACAGGGCAAATGAGCAGTTCTTC
TRBJ2-3 | TRBV4-2 | many | NA | CASSQSQGSGTDTQYF | TGTGCCAGCAGCCAATCCCAGGGGAGTGGCACAGATACGCAGTATTTT
TRBJ1-4 | TRBV13 | NA | TRBD1 | CASSLRGRDRVFF | TGTGCCAGCAGCCTCAGAGGCCGGGACAGGGTATTTTTT
TRBJ2-7 | TRBV29-1 | NA | NA | CSVETPGEDEQYF | TGCAGCGTTGAAACCCCGGGAGAGGACGAGCAGTACTTC